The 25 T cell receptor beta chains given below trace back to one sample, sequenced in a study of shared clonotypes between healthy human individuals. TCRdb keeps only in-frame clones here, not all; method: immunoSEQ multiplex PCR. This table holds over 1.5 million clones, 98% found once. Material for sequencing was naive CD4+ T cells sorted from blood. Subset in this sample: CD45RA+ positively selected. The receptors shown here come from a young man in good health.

The CDR3 sequence is CASSLNRANIQYF. CDR3 coding DNA: TGTGCCAGCAGCTTGAACAGGGCAAACATTCAGTACTTC. V usage is TRBV5-8 and J usage is TRBJ2-4, with a possible D match to TRBD1 (6 bases). This CDR3 has 13 residues. CDR1 SGHTS and CDR2 YDEGEE come from the germline V gene. V gave up 1 base and J gave up 6 bases, with 8 bases separating them.

In DNA, the CDR3 is TGTGCCAGCAGCTTAAGGGACAGTAGGACGAATGAGCAGTTCTTC. Its translation is CASSLRDSRTNEQFF. V gene TRBV7-3 combines with J gene TRBJ2-1, with TRBD1 identical over 7 bases. This CDR3 is built from 15 residues. The germline V gene has CDR1 SGHTA and CDR2 FQGTGA. The J segment lost 7 bases and the V segment lost 1 base, leaving 7 bases of the junction unmatched.

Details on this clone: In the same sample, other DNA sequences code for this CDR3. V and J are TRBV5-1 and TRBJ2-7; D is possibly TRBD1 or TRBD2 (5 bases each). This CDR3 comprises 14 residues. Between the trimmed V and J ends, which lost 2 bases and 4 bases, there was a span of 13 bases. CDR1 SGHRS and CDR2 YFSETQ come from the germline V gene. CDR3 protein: CASSLEGTRYEQYF. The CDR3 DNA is TGCGCCAGCAGCTTAGAAGGGACGCGTTACGAGCAGTACTTC. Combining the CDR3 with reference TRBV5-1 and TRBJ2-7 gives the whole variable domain KAGVTQTPRYLIKTRGQQVTLSCSPISGHRSVSWYQQTPGQGLQFLFEYFSETQRNKGNFPGRFSGRQFSNSRSEMNVSTLELGDSALYLCASSLEGTRYEQYFGPGTRLTVT.

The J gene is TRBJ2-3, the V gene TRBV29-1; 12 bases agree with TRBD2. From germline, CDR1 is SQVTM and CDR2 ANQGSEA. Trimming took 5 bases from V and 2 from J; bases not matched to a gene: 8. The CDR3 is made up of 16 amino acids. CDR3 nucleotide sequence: TGCAGCGTTACCACTCTAGCGGGAGGGTCCACAGATACGCAGTATTTT. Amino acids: CSVTTLAGGSTDTQYF.

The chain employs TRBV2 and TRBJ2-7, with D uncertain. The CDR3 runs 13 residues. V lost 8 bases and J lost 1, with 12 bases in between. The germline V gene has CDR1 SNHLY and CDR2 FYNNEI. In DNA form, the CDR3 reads TGTGCCAGCGTTTATGGGATTTCCTACGAGCAGTACTTC. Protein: CASVYGISYEQYF.

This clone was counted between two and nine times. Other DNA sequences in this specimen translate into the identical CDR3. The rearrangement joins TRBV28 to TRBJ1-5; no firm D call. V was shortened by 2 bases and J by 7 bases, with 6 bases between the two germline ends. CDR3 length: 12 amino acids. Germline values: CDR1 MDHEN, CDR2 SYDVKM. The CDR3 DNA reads TGTGCCAGCAGTTTAAATCGGCAGCCCCAGCATTTT. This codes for CASSLNRQPQHF. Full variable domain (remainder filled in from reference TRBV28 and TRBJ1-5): DVKVTQSSRYLVKRTGEKVFLECVQDMDHENMFWYRQDPGLGLRLIYFSYDVKMKEKGDIPEGYSVSREKKERFSLILESASTNQTSMYLCASSLNRQPQHFGDGTRLSIL.

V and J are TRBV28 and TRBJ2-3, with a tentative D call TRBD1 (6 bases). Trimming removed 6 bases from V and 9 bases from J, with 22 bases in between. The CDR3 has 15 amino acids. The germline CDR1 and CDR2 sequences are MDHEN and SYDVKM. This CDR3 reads CASSSQGRGTRTQYF. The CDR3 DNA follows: TGTGCCAGCAGCTCACAGGGCAGAGGCACTAGAACGCAGTATTTT.

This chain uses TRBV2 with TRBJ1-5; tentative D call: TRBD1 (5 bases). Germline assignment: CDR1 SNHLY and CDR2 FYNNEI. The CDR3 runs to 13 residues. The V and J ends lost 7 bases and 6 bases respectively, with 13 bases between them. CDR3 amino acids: CASNDMGLQPQHF. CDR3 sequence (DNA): TGTGCCAGCAACGATATGGGGCTTCAGCCCCAGCATTTT.

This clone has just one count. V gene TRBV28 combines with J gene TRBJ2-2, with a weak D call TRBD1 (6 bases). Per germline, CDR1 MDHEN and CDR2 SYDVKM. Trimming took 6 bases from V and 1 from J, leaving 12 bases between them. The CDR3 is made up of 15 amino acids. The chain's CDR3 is CASRTGSQNTGELFF. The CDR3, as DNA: TGTGCCAGCAGGACAGGAAGCCAGAACACCGGGGAGCTGTTTTTT.

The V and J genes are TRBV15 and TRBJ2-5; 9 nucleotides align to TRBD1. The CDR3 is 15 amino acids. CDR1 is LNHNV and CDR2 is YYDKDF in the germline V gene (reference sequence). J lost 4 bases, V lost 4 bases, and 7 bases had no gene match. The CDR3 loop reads CATSNGDRDGETQYF. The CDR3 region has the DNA TGTGCCACCAGCAATGGGGACAGGGATGGAGAGACCCAGTACTTC.

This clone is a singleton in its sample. CDR3 region: CASRSGPNEQFF. The CDR3 bases are TGTGCCAGTCGGAGCGGACCGAATGAGCAGTTCTTC. J is TRBJ2-1 and V is TRBV2; D may be TRBD2 (5 bases). V gave up 9 bases and J gave up 7 bases, with 13 bases separating them. Looked up from germline, CDR1 is SNHLY and CDR2 is FYNNEI. The CDR3 totals 12 residues.

CDR3 protein: CATTKTGGPYNEQFF. The CDR3 DNA follows: TGTGCCACCACAAAGACAGGGGGCCCTTACAATGAGCAGTTCTTC. The V call is TRBV19, the J call TRBJ2-1; 10 nucleotides line up with TRBD1. J was trimmed by 4 bases and V by 10 bases; bases with no gene match: 10. CDR1 is LNHDA, CDR2 SQIVND, per germline (reference sequence). The CDR3 runs 15 residues.

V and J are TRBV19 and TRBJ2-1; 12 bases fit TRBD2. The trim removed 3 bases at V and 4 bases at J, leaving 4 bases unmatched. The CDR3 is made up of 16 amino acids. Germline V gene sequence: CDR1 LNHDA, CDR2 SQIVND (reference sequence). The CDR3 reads CASSMFLAGGYNEQFF. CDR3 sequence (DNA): TGTGCCAGTAGTATGTTTCTAGCGGGAGGGTACAATGAGCAGTTCTTC.

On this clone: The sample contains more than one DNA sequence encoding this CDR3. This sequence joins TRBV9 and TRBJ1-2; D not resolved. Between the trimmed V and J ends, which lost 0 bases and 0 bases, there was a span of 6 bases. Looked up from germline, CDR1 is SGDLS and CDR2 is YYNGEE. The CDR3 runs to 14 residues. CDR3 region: CASSVGTANYGYTF. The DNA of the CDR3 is TGTGCCAGCAGCGTAGGAACAGCTAACTATGGCTACACCTTC.

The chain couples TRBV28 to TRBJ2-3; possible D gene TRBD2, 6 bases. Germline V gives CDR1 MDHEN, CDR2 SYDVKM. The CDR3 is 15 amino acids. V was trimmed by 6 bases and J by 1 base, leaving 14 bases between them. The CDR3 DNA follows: TGTGCCAGCAGCCCTTTGGGGGGACGCACAGATACGCAGTATTTT. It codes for CASSPLGGRTDTQYF.

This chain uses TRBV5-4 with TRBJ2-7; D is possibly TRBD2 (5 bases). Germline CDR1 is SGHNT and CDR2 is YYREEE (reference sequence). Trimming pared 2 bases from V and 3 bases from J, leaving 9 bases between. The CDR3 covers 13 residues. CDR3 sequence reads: CASSFRAGYEQYF. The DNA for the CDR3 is TGTGCCAGCAGCTTTCGCGCGGGCTACGAGCAGTACTTC.

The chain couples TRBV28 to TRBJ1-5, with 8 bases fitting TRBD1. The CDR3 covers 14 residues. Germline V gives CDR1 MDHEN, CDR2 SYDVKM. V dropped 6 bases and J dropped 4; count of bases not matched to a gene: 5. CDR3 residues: CASRPGQVNQPQHF. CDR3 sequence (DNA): TGTGCCAGCAGACCGGGACAGGTAAATCAGCCCCAGCATTTT. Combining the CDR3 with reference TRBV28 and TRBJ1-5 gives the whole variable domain DVKVTQSSRYLVKRTGEKVFLECVQDMDHENMFWYRQDPGLGLRLIYFSYDVKMKEKGDIPEGYSVSREKKERFSLILESASTNQTSMYLCASRPGQVNQPQHFGDGTRLSIL.

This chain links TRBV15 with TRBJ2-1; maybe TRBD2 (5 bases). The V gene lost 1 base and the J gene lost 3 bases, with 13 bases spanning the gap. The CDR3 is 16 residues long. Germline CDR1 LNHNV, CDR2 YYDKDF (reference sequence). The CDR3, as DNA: TGTGCCACCAGCAGAGTAACCGTCGCGGGCTACAATGAGCAGTTCTTC. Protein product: CATSRVTVAGYNEQFF.

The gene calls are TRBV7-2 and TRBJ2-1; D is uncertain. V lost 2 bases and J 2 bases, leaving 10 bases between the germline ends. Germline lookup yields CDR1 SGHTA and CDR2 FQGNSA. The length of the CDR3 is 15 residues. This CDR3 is CASSLIISPYNEQFF. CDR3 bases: TGTGCCAGCAGCTTAATTATCTCTCCCTACAATGAGCAGTTCTTC.

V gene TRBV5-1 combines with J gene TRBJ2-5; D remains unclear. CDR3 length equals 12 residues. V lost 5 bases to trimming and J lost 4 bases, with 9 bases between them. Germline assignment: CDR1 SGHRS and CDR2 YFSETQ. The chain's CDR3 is CASRIGRETQYF. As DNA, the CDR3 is TGCGCCAGCAGAATTGGGCGAGAGACCCAGTACTTC.

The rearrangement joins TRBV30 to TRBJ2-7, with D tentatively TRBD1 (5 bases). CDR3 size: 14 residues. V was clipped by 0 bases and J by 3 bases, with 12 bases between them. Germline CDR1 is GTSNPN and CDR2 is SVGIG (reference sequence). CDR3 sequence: CAWSVGAGYYEQYF. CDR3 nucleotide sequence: TGTGCCTGGAGTGTAGGGGCAGGGTACTACGAGCAGTACTTC.

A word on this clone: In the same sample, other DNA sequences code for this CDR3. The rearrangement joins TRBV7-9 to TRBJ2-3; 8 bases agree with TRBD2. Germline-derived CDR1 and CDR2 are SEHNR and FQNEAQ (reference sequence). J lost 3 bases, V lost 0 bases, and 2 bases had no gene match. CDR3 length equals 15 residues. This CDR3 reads CASSLASGNTDTQYF. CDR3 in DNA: TGTGCCAGCAGCTTAGCTAGCGGGAATACAGATACGCAGTATTTT.

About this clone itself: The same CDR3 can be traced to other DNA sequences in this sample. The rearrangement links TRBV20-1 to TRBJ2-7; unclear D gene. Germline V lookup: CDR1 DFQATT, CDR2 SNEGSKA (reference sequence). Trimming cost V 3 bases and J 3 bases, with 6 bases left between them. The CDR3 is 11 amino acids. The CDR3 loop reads CSARSGYEQYF. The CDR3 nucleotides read TGCAGTGCTAGGAGTGGCTACGAGCAGTACTTC.

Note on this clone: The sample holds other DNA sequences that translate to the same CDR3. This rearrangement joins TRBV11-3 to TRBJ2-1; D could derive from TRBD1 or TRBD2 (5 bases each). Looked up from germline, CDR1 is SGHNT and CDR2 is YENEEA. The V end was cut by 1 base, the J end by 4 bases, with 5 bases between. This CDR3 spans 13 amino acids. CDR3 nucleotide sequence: TGTGCCAGCAGCTTAGGGGGGTACAATGAGCAGTTCTTC. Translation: CASSLGGYNEQFF.

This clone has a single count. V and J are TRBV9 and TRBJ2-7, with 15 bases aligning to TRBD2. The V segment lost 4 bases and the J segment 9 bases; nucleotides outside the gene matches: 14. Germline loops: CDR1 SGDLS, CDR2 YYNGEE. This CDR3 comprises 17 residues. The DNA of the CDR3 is TGTGCCAGCAGCACCGGGACTAGCGGGAGGCTGGACCTACGGCAGTACTTC. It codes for CASSTGTSGRLDLRQYF.